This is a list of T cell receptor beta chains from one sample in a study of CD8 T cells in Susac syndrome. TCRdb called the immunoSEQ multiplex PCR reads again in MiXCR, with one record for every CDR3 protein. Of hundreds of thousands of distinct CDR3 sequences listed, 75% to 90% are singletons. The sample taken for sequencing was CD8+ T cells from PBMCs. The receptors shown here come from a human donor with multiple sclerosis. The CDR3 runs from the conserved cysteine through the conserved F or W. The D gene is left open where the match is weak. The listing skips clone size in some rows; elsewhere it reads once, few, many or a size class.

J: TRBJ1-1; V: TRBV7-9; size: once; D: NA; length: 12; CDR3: CASSPGSPEAFF; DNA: TGTGCCAGCAGCCCAGGGAGCCCTGAAGCTTTCTTT
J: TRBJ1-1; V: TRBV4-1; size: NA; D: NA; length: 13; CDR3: CASSQFRESEAFF; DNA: TGCGCCAGCAGCCAGTTCAGGGAGTCCGAAGCTTTCTTT
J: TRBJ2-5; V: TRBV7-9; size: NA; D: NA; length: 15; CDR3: CASSLDTTEQETQYF; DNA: TGTGCCAGCAGCTTAGACACAACAGAACAAGAGACCCAGTACTTC
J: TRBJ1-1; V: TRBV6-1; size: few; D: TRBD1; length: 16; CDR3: CASSENGQGAQDEAFF; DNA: TGTGCCAGCAGTGAGAACGGACAGGGGGCGCAGGATGAAGCTTTCTTT
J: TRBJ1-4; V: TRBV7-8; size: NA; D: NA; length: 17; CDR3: CASSARTGDATNEKLFF; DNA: TGTGCCAGCAGCGCCCGGACGGGGGATGCAACTAATGAAAAACTGTTTTTT
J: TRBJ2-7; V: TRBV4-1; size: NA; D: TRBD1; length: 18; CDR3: CASSQGPVTGTGKHEQYF; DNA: TGCGCCAGCAGCCAAGGCCCAGTTACCGGGACAGGTAAACACGAGCAGTACTTC
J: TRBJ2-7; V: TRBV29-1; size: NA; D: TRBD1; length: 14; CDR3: CSVVGTGASYEQYF; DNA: TGCAGCGTTGTAGGTACAGGGGCATCCTACGAGCAGTACTTC
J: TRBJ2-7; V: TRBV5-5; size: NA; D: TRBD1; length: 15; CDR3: CASSFGQGGLYEQYF; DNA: TGTGCCAGCAGCTTTGGACAGGGTGGGCTCTACGAGCAGTACTTC
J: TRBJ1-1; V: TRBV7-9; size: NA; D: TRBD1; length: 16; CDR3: CASSLELEGANTEAFF; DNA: TGTGCCAGCAGCTTAGAGTTGGAGGGGGCGAACACTGAAGCTTTCTTT
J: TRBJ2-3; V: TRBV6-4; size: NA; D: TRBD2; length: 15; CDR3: CASTLSGGSTDTQYF; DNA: TGTGCCAGCACCCTTAGCGGGGGTAGCACAGATACGCAGTATTTT
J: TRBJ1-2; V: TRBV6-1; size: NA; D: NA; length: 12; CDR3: CASSEAPDGYTF; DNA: TGTGCCAGCAGTGAAGCCCCGGACGGCTACACCTTC
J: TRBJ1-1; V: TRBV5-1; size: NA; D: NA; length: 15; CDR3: CASSLQGTYDTEAFF; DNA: TGCGCCAGCAGCTTGCAAGGTACTTACGACACTGAAGCTTTCTTT
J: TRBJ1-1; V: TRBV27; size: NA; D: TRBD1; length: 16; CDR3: CASSLSPTGTNTEAFF; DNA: TGTGCCAGCAGTTTATCCCCGACAGGGACGAACACTGAAGCTTTCTTT
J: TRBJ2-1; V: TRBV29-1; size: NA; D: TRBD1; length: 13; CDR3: CSVSGTGDNEQFF; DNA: TGCAGCGTTTCCGGGACAGGCGACAATGAGCAGTTCTTC
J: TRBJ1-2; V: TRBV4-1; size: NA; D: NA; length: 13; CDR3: CASSQVPVSRYTF; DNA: TGCGCCAGCAGCCAAGTTCCGGTGTCCCGCTACACCTTC
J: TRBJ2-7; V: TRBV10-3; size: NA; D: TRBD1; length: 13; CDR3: CAIGQGITYEQYF; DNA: TGTGCCATCGGACAGGGGATCACCTACGAGCAGTACTTC
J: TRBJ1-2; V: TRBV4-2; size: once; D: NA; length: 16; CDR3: CASSHPPGTEVYGYTF; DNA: TGTGCCAGCAGCCATCCGCCCGGGACGGAAGTCTATGGCTACACCTTC
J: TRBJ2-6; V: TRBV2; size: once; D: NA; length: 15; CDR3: CASSAVSSGANVLTF; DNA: TGTGCCAGCAGTGCCGTTAGCTCTGGGGCCAACGTCCTGACTTTC
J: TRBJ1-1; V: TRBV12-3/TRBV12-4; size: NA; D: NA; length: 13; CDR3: CASLGGENTEAFF; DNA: TGTGCCAGCCTCGGGGGGGAGAACACTGAAGCTTTCTTT
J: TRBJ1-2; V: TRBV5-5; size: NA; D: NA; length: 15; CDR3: CASSSDTEINYGYTF; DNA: TGTGCCAGCAGCTCCGACACGGAGATTAACTATGGCTACACCTTC
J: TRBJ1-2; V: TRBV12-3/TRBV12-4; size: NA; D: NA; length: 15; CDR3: CASSLRDGANYGYTF; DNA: TGTGCCAGCAGTTTAAGGGACGGAGCTAACTATGGCTACACCTTC
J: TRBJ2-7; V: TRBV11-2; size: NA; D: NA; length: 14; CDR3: CASSLGAGDYEQYF; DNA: TGTGCCAGCAGCTTAGGAGCAGGAGACTACGAGCAGTACTTC
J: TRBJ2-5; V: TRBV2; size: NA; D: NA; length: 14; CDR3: CASSVLDTPETQYF; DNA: TGTGCCAGCAGTGTCTTAGACACCCCAGAGACCCAGTACTTC
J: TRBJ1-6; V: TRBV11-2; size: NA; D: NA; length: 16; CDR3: CASSHWRRDGHSPLHF; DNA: TGTGCCAGCAGCCATTGGCGGCGAGATGGGCATTCACCCCTCCACTTT
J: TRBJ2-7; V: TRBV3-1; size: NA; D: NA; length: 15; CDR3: CASSQDTAQNYEQYF; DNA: TGTGCCAGCAGCCAAGATACGGCACAGAACTACGAGCAGTACTTC
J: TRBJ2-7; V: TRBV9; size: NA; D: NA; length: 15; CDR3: CASSPRSGAVGEQYF; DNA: TGTGCCAGCAGCCCCCGTTCCGGGGCCGTGGGCGAGCAGTACTTC
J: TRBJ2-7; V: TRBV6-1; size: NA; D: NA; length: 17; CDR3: CASRKYLPRTALYEQYF; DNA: TGTGCCAGCAGAAAGTACCTCCCCCGGACCGCCCTCTACGAGCAGTACTTC
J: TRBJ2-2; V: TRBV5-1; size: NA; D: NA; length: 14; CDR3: CASSPWDQAGELFF; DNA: TGCGCCAGCAGCCCGTGGGACCAGGCCGGGGAGCTGTTTTTT
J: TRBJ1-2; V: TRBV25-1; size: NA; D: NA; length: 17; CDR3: CASSEFGVGGGHDGYTF; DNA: TGTGCCAGCAGTGAATTCGGTGTGGGGGGCGGCCATGATGGCTACACCTTC
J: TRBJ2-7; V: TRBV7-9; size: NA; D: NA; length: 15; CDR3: CASSPSPSNPYEQYF; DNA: TGTGCCAGCAGCCCCAGCCCTAGTAACCCCTACGAGCAGTACTTC
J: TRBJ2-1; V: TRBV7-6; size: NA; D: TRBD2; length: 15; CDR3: CASSTGLAGEGEQFF; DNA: TGTGCCAGCAGCACGGGACTAGCGGGGGAGGGTGAGCAGTTCTTC
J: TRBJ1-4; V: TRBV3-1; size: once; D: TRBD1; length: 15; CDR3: CASSQAGQGHEKLFF; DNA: TGTGCCAGCAGCCAAGCTGGACAGGGTCATGAAAAACTGTTTTTT
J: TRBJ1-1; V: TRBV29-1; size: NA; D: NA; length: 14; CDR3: CSVPKGSSGTEAFF; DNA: TGCAGCGTTCCTAAGGGTTCCTCGGGCACTGAAGCTTTCTTT
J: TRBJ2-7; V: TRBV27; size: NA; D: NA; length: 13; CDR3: CASSLKGAYEQYF; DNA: TGTGCCAGCAGTCTTAAGGGGGCCTACGAGCAGTACTTC
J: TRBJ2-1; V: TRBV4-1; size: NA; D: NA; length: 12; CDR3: CASSFYGNEQFF; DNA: TGCGCCAGCAGCTTTTACGGCAATGAGCAGTTCTTC
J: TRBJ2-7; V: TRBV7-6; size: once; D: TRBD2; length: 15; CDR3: CASSSSGTLSYEQYF; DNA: TGTGCCAGCAGCTCTAGCGGGACCCTCTCCTACGAGCAGTACTTC
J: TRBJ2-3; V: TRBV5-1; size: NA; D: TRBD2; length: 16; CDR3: CASSLYGRGVTDTQYF; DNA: TGCGCCAGCAGCCTCTATGGGCGGGGGGTCACAGATACGCAGTATTTT